A selection of T cell receptor beta chains follows, all from one sample in a study of cytomegalovirus exposure and HLA in healthy donors. The table came from immunoSEQ multiplex PCR; TCRdb's copy has only in-frame clones and leaves some out. The sample records 95,000 to 120,000 clones, 70% to 85% being singletons. Sequencing used PBMCs. Every receptor here comes from a woman aged 40 to 50 in good health and CMV-seropositive. Both conserved end residues are part of each CDR3. A D gene is named only where the DNA matches it firmly. Size is stated for part of the rows, as once, few or many counts, or as a class when the clone is expanded.

CASSLFDRVTEAFF TGTGCCAGCAGCTTGTTCGACAGGGTTACTGAAGCTTTCTTT TRBV5-6 14 TRBD1 TRBJ1-1 .
CASHDGRGVHEQYF TGTGCCTCGCACGACGGCAGGGGGGTCCACGAGCAGTACTTC TRBV6-5 14 . TRBJ2-7 .
CASIKSGSSYEQYF TGTGCCAGCATCAAAAGCGGGAGCTCCTACGAGCAGTACTTC TRBV28 14 TRBD2 TRBJ2-7 .
CASSYRQGQETQYF TGTGCCAGCAGTTACCGACAGGGCCAAGAGACCCAGTACTTC TRBV6-5 14 TRBD1 TRBJ2-5 .
CASSLAGAGQDGYTF TGTGCCAGCAGCTTGGCCGGAGCAGGACAGGATGGCTACACCTTC TRBV5-4 15 TRBD1 TRBJ1-2 few
CASRPGLAGSGELFF TGTGCCAGCAGACCCGGACTAGCGGGAAGCGGGGAGCTGTTTTTT TRBV6-6 15 TRBD2 TRBJ2-2 .
CASSQDLDLTGQPQHF TGCGCCAGCAGCCAAGATCTCGACCTCACGGGGCAGCCCCAGCATTTT TRBV5-4 16 . TRBJ1-5 .
CASSPNSGGRINEQFF TGTGCCAGCAGCCCTAATAGCGGGGGGCGGATCAATGAGCAGTTCTTC TRBV7-3 16 TRBD2 TRBJ2-1 .
CASSLTSNTEAFF TGCGCCAGCAGCTTGACAAGTAACACTGAAGCTTTCTTT TRBV5-1 13 . TRBJ1-1 .
CASSSSHEKLFF TGTGCCAGCAGCTCCAGTCACGAAAAACTGTTTTTT TRBV7-9 12 . TRBJ1-4 .
CASKGQVNTEAFF TGTGCCAGCAAAGGACAGGTAAACACTGAAGCTTTCTTT TRBV2 13 TRBD1 TRBJ1-1 .
CASRQGAHEKLFF TGTGCCAGCAGACAGGGGGCGCATGAAAAACTGTTTTTT TRBV27 13 TRBD1 TRBJ1-4 .
CASRKGGGHNEQFF TGTGCCAGCAGGAAGGGGGGGGGACACAATGAGCAGTTCTTC TRBV2 14 . TRBJ2-1 .
CSVDTHRTGDVYNSPLHF TGCAGCGTTGACACACATAGGACAGGAGATGTCTATAATTCACCCCTCCACTTT TRBV29-1 18 TRBD1 TRBJ1-6 .
CASSPRGGLAGETQYF TGTGCCAGCAGCCCCCGGGGAGGACTAGCCGGAGAGACCCAGTACTTC TRBV7-6 16 TRBD2 TRBJ2-5 .
CALNDRAGNTIYF TGTGCCCTGAATGACAGGGCTGGAAACACCATATATTTT TRBV30 13 TRBD1 TRBJ1-3 once
CASSFVVFMGQQIEAFF TGTGCCAGCAGCTTTGTGGTGTTCATGGGACAGCAGATAGAAGCTTTCTTT TRBV5-8 17 TRBD1 TRBJ1-1 .
CASSLGRLNTNTGELFF TGCGCCAGCAGCTTGGGTCGACTCAACACGAACACCGGGGAGCTGTTTTTT TRBV5-1 17 . TRBJ2-2 .
CASSPREGFCGYTF TGTGCCAGCAGCCCGAGGGAGGGCTTCTGTGGCTACACCTTC TRBV7-2 14 . TRBJ1-2 .
CSARRRDTQYF TGCAGTGCTAGAAGGAGGGATACGCAGTATTTT TRBV20-1 11 . TRBJ2-3 .
CASSLSVGDSYEQYF TGTGCCAGCAGCCTGAGTGTAGGGGACTCCTACGAGCAGTACTTC TRBV4-2 15 . TRBJ2-7 .
CAWSVAGGVAGGPIDTQYF TGTGCCTGGAGTGTAGCAGGGGGCGTTGCGGGAGGGCCGATCGATACGCAGTATTTT TRBV30 19 . TRBJ2-3 .
CASSLGGGPFEQYF TGTGCCAGCAGCTTGGGCGGGGGCCCCTTCGAGCAGTACTTC TRBV5-6 14 . TRBJ2-7 once
CASSYLAGGQDTQYF TGTGCCAGCAGTTACCTAGCGGGAGGACAAGATACGCAGTATTTT TRBV6-6 15 TRBD2 TRBJ2-3 .
CASSGQINTGELFF TGTGCCAGCAGCGGACAGATTAACACCGGGGAGCTGTTTTTT TRBV9 14 . TRBJ2-2 .
CASSSSGTGTDTQYF TGCGCCAGCAGCTCTAGCGGGACCGGGACAGATACGCAGTATTTT TRBV5-1 15 TRBD2 TRBJ2-3 .
CASSSPGQTNTEAFF TGTGCCAGCAGCTCCCCGGGACAGACGAACACTGAAGCTTTCTTT TRBV5-4 15 TRBD1 TRBJ1-1 once
CASSSMAGVIYEQYF TGTGCCAGCAGCTCTATGGCGGGGGTCATCTACGAGCAGTACTTC TRBV7-2 15 TRBD2 TRBJ2-7 .
CASSLAPGQGYGYTF TGTGCCAGCAGCTTAGCCCCCGGACAGGGGTATGGCTACACCTTC TRBV7-9 15 TRBD1 TRBJ1-2 .
CASSMEGRGANEKLFF TGCGCCAGCAGCATGGAGGGACGGGGGGCCAATGAAAAACTGTTTTTT TRBV4-3 16 . TRBJ1-4 .
CASSVMSLNSPLHF TGTGCCAGCAGCGTCATGAGTCTTAACTCACCCCTCCACTTT TRBV9 14 . TRBJ1-6 .
CASSLGTGLDTQYF TGTGCCAGCAGCTTAGGGACAGGGCTAGATACGCAGTATTTT TRBV7-9 14 TRBD1 TRBJ2-3 .
CASSQFTPLHF TGTGCCAGCAGCCAATTCACACCCCTCCACTTT TRBV2 11 . TRBJ1-6 .
CASSLGAGGDGYTF TGTGCCAGCAGCTTAGGGGCAGGGGGCGATGGCTACACCTTC TRBV7-9 14 TRBD1 TRBJ1-2 .
CASSHGQGGEKLFF TGTGCCAGCAGCCATGGACAGGGTGGCGAAAAACTGTTTTTT TRBV11-2 14 TRBD1 TRBJ1-4 few
CASSMRDRGHEQFF TGTGCCAGTAGTATGCGGGACAGGGGGCATGAGCAGTTCTTC TRBV19 14 TRBD1 TRBJ2-1 .
CASSGDSYTEAFF TGTGCCAGCAGCGGGGACAGTTACACTGAAGCTTTCTTT TRBV9 13 TRBD1 TRBJ1-1 .
CASSGDRGPTGELFF TGTGCCAGCTCAGGAGACAGGGGGCCCACCGGGGAGCTGTTTTTT TRBV18 15 TRBD1 TRBJ2-2 .